This TCR beta chain appears in the sequencing data of a study of OX40 agonist ivuxolimab in advanced cancers. Produced via immunoSEQ multiplex PCR; TCRdb's table is partial and in-frame only. The top ten clones hold approximately 0.91% of a sample with tens of thousands of clones, 75% to 90% of them seen once. Germline V lookup: CDR1 SGDLS, CDR2 YYNGEE. The CDR3 is 15 amino acids. V dropped 0 bases and J dropped 7 bases, with 13 bases sitting between them. This TCR came from an adult with an advanced solid tumor such as melanoma, head and neck, liver or kidney cancer. V and J are TRBV9 and TRBJ1-4, with D maybe TRBD1 (6 bases). The sequencing here drew on CD4+ or CD8+ T cells sorted from blood, taken in a trial of the OX40 agonist ivuxolimab. The CDR3 sequence: CASSVASGASEKLFF. The DNA of the CDR3 is TGTGCCAGCAGCGTAGCCTCGGGGGCCAGTGAAAAACTGTTTTTT. The full variable domain, its missing parts supplied by reference TRBV9 and TRBJ1-4, is DSGVTQTPKHLITATGQRVTLRCSPRSGDLSVYWYQQSLDQGLQFLIQYYNGEERAKGNILERFSAQQFPDLHSELNLSSLELGDSALYFCASSVASGASEKLFFGSGTQLSVL.